These 13 T cell receptor beta chains came from one sample sequenced in a study of response to subunit inactivated influenza vaccine. TCRdb redid the calling of the RT-PCR reads with MiXCR, one entry per CDR3 protein. The sample has roughly 170,000 distinct CDR3 sequences, approximately 8.7% seen once. Material: non-naive T cells sorted from PBMCs, obtained on the day of vaccination. These receptors were taken from a man in his fifties who received an inactivated influenza vaccine.

J is TRBJ2-7 and V is TRBV4-2; the D gene is possibly TRBD2 (6 bases). This CDR3 comprises 16 residues. In germline, CDR1 is LGHNA, CDR2 YNFKEQ. Trimming left V 1 base short and J 0 bases short, with 13 bases between. CDR3 in amino acids: CASSQAARSGSYEQYF. CDR3 sequence (DNA): TGTGCCAGCAGCCAAGCCGCGCGTAGCGGCTCCTACGAGCAGTACTTC.

As regards this clonotype: A much bigger clone sits one base away, suggesting this may be a read error. The V call is TRBV6-2 or TRBV6-3, the J call TRBJ2-1; 12 bases are a match to TRBD2. Germline-derived CDR1 and CDR2 are MNHEY and SVGEGT. The CDR3 contains 16 residues. In nucleotides, the CDR3 is TGTACCAGCAGTCGGTCTAGCGGGAGGGCTTACAATGAGCAGTTCTTC. Encoded protein: CTSSRSSGRAYNEQFF.

The chain links TRBV9 to TRBJ1-2; TRBD1 is a possible D gene (5 bases). CDR1 SGDLS and CDR2 YYNGEE come from the germline V gene. This CDR3 has 14 residues. Trimming took off 1 base at V and 6 bases at J, with 13 bases between the two ends. CDR3 nucleotides: TGTGCCAGCAGCGTATCCAGGGCGGGGAATGGCTACACCTTC. Translation gives CASSVSRAGNGYTF.

In this sample, this clonotype turned up a few times. The chain joins TRBV2 to TRBJ2-5; weak D call: TRBD1 (5 bases). Deletions cut 1 base from V and 3 bases from J, with 12 bases between. CDR1 is SNHLY and CDR2 is FYNNEI in the germline V gene. The CDR3 covers 15 residues. CDR3 in amino acids: CASSEVRTLKETQYF. The CDR3 nucleotides read TGTGCCAGCAGTGAAGTTAGGACACTTAAAGAGACCCAGTACTTC.

This clonotype has more than one count but fewer than ten. The rearrangement links TRBV5-6 to TRBJ1-3; TRBD1 is a possible D gene (6 bases). Germline V gene lookup returns CDR1 SGHDT and CDR2 YYEEEE. Trimming took 4 bases from V and 1 from J, leaving 12 bases between them. CDR3 length: 15 residues. The CDR3 region is CASSQGTVSGNTIYF. CDR3 DNA: TGTGCCAGCAGCCAGGGGACGGTTTCTGGAAACACCATATATTTT.

The chain links TRBV12-3 or TRBV12-4 to TRBJ1-6; D possibly corresponds to TRBD1 (5 bases). The CDR3 consists of 14 residues. V was pared by 3 bases and J by 6 bases, with 9 bases between. The CDR3 sequence: CASSFSGGNSPLHF. The CDR3 DNA follows: TGTGCCAGCAGTTTCAGCGGGGGTAATTCACCCCTCCACTTT.

The chain links TRBV7-2 to TRBJ2-5, with 13 bases aligning to TRBD2. Germline assignment: CDR1 SGHTA and CDR2 FQGNSA. This CDR3 has 17 amino acids. V shed 3 bases, J shed 4 bases, and the junction held 8 bases outside the gene matches. The CDR3 DNA follows: TGTGCCAGCAGCTTCGTTACTAGCGGGAGGGCCGGAGAGACCCAGTACTTC. Translation: CASSFVTSGRAGETQYF.

This clonotype was recorded a few times. The chain is built from TRBV7-2 and TRBJ1-2, with D possibly being TRBD1 (5 bases). V was trimmed by 6 bases and J by 5 bases, leaving 16 bases between them. Germline V gene lookup returns CDR1 SGHTA and CDR2 FQGNSA. The CDR3 has 14 amino acids. For the CDR3, the DNA is TGTGCCAGCAGGGCGGACCGGGGGACGTATGGCTACACCTTC. Its translation is CASRADRGTYGYTF.

The chain combines TRBV9 with TRBJ2-3; 11 positions agree with TRBD2. CDR3 size: 16 residues. Germline CDR1 is SGDLS and CDR2 is YYNGEE. Trimming cost V 0 bases and J 5 bases; bases outside gene matches: 5. The CDR3 protein is CASSVELAGEGDTQYF. CDR3 sequence (DNA): TGTGCCAGCAGCGTAGAACTAGCGGGAGAGGGAGATACGCAGTATTTT.

There are a few counts of this clonotype. The gene calls are TRBV20-1 and TRBJ1-2, with 11 bases lining up with TRBD1. V trimming: 5 bases; J trimming: 6 bases; junction bases outside the gene matches: 5. The CDR3 is 13 amino acids. CDR1 and CDR2 from the germline V gene are DFQATT and SNEGSKA (reference sequence). The CDR3 region has the DNA TGCAGTGCTGAGGACAGGGGGCAAGATGGCTACACCTTC. Protein product: CSAEDRGQDGYTF.

The sample holds many counts of this clonotype. J is TRBJ1-4 and V is TRBV3-1, with D unresolved. Germline CDR1 reads LGHDT; CDR2 reads YNNKEL (reference sequence). V lost 1 base and J 0 bases, leaving 6 bases between the germline ends. The CDR3 has 15 residues. The CDR3 loop is CASSQGVATNEKLFF. The CDR3 DNA follows: TGTGCCAGCAGCCAAGGAGTTGCAACTAATGAAAAACTGTTTTTT. Based on the CDR3 plus reference TRBV3-1 and TRBJ1-4, the full variable domain is DTAVSQTPKYLVTQMGNDKSIKCEQNLGHDTMYWYKQDSKKFLKIMFSYNNKELIINETVPNRFSPKSPDKAHLNLHINSLELGDSAVYFCASSQGVATNEKLFFGSGTQLSVL.

This clonotype appeared many times. The gene calls are TRBV5-1 and TRBJ2-5; 11 bases match TRBD2. The CDR3 loop spans 17 amino acids. Unmatched junction bases numbered 8, after V lost 2 bases and J lost 2 bases. Per the germline V gene, CDR1 is SGHRS and CDR2 is YFSETQ. The CDR3 loop reads CASSFGRLAGKQETQYF. The DNA of the CDR3 is TGCGCCAGCAGCTTTGGTCGACTAGCGGGGAAGCAAGAGACCCAGTACTTC.

The chain is built from TRBV7-2 and TRBJ2-7; D is unresolved. The CDR3 totals 11 residues. V shed 5 bases and J shed 0 bases, with 2 bases lying between them. The germline V gene encodes CDR1 SGHTA and CDR2 FQGNSA. The CDR3 nucleotides are TGTGCCAGCAGCGACTCCTACGAGCAGTACTTC. This translates into CASSDSYEQYF.